Listed below are T cell receptor beta chains from one sample, sequenced in a study of regulatory T cells in long-lasting Graves disease. TCRdb re-called the multiplex PCR reads with MiXCR, one entry per CDR3 protein. Seen here are around 400,000 distinct CDR3 sequences, around 20% observed once, and the top ten hold roughly 28%. Sequences were derived from peripheral blood mononuclear cells (PBMCs), sampled when the disease was refractory, from a patient treated with antithyroid drugs. These receptors were taken from a female donor with Graves disease. Each CDR3 is given with its conserved first and last residue. D genes are given only for firm matches. The size of a clone is reported for some rows only, either as once, few or many, or as a class for expanded clones.

V gene	clone size	D gene	J gene	CDR3 DNA	CDR3 protein
TRBV19	NA	TRBD1	TRBJ1-1	TGTGCCAGTAGTGGCAGGGGGAGGACTGAAGCTTTCTTT	CASSGRGRTEAFF
TRBV10-3	NA	NA	TRBJ1-6	TGTGCCATCAGTTACGACCGCAGGAATTCACCCCTCCACTTT	CAISYDRRNSPLHF
TRBV18	NA	NA	TRBJ2-2	TGTGCCAGCTCACCGGCCGGGGGCACGAACACCGGGGAGCTGTTTTTT	CASSPAGGTNTGELFF
TRBV7-8	NA	NA	TRBJ2-7	TGTGCCAGCAGCTCCGGGGTCGGGGGTCCCTACGAGCAGTACTTC	CASSSGVGGPYEQYF
TRBV5-4	NA	TRBD2	TRBJ2-3	TGTGCCAGCAGCTTGCGATCAGCGGGAACAGATACGCAGTATTTT	CASSLRSAGTDTQYF
TRBV5-1	few	TRBD1	TRBJ1-2	TGCGCCAGCAGCCGGATTCCGACAGGGGGCGACTATGGCTACACCTTC	CASSRIPTGGDYGYTF
TRBV19	NA	TRBD1	TRBJ2-2	TGTGCCAGTACTCGGGCAGGGGGTACCGGGGAGCTGTTTTTT	CASTRAGGTGELFF
TRBV28	NA	TRBD2	TRBJ2-7	TGTGCCAGCAGTTTGTGGCGGGAGCCCGAGCAGTACTTC	CASSLWREPEQYF
TRBV29-1	few	NA	TRBJ2-7	TGCAGCGTTGAACAAGAGACAGATCGGGAGCAGTACTTC	CSVEQETDREQYF
TRBV6-1	NA	TRBD2	TRBJ2-7	TGTGCCAGCGACCAGGGAGAGGCCGATGGGACTAGCGGGATCTACGAGCAGTACTTC	CASDQGEADGTSGIYEQYF
TRBV24-1	many	NA	TRBJ1-2	TGTGCCACCAGTGATTTACGGGCGCCCAATGGCTACACCTTC	CATSDLRAPNGYTF
TRBV2	many	TRBD1	TRBJ1-5	TGTGCCAGCTCATCCGGGACAGGGGTAAAGCCCCAGCATTTT	CASSSGTGVKPQHF
TRBV6-2/TRBV6-3	NA	TRBD2	TRBJ2-7	TGTGCCAGCAGTTACTCGAAGGTCCTAGCGGGACCAGACTCCTACGAGCAGTACTTC	CASSYSKVLAGPDSYEQYF
TRBV30	many	NA	TRBJ1-2	TGTGCCTGGAGTGTACGCGTCGGGAGTGGCTACACCTTC	CAWSVRVGSGYTF
TRBV18	many	NA	TRBJ2-5	TGTGCCAGCTCAGAGCCCAGCCAAGAGACCCAGTACTTC	CASSEPSQETQYF
TRBV7-2	few	TRBD1	TRBJ1-2	TGTGCCAGCAGCGCCCGGGACAGAGATCACTATGGCTACACCTTC	CASSARDRDHYGYTF
TRBV20-1	NA	TRBD1	TRBJ1-5	TGCAGTGCTATACAACCAGGGGGAACAGCGTATTATCAGCCCCAGCATTTT	CSAIQPGGTAYYQPQHF
TRBV7-2	NA	TRBD1	TRBJ2-7	TGTGCCAGCAGCTATGGACAGGGAAGGGAGCAGTACTTC	CASSYGQGREQYF
TRBV2	few	NA	TRBJ2-5	TGTGCCAGCAGTGACCAGGGCGGGGAGACCCAGTACTTC	CASSDQGGETQYF
TRBV30	many	NA	TRBJ1-5	TGTGCCTGGAGTGTCGGAGGGGCAGATCAGCCCCAGCATTTT	CAWSVGGADQPQHF
TRBV20-1	NA	NA	TRBJ2-2	TGCAGTGCTCGCCTCGGAGCGGTGAGCACCGGGGAGCTGTTTTTT	CSARLGAVSTGELFF
TRBV12-3/TRBV12-4	few	TRBD1	TRBJ2-7	TGTGCCAGCAGCCCCAGCTCTTCTCCAGGGGGCCGTCTTTACGAGCAGTACTTC	CASSPSSSPGGRLYEQYF
TRBV19	NA	TRBD1	TRBJ1-3	TGTGCCAGTAGTCGGCGGACAGGGGGCGTGATTGGAAACACCATATATTTT	CASSRRTGGVIGNTIYF
TRBV5-1	NA	TRBD1	TRBJ2-1	TGCGCCAGCAGCTTGGGGGACAGGGCGGCCTACAATGAGCAGTTCTTC	CASSLGDRAAYNEQFF
TRBV2	few	TRBD1	TRBJ2-5	TGTGCCAGCAGCCGCGACAGGGGGCGCAGGGAGACCCAGTACTTC	CASSRDRGRRETQYF
TRBV5-6	NA	NA	TRBJ1-1	TGTGCCAGCAGCCCGGGGGGGCCTAGGAACGCTGAAGCTTTCTTT	CASSPGGPRNAEAFF
TRBV9	NA	TRBD2	TRBJ2-7	TGTGCCAGCAGCGTAGATAGCGGGAGGGGTCGGTACGAGCAGTACTTC	CASSVDSGRGRYEQYF
TRBV12-3/TRBV12-4	many	NA	TRBJ2-4	TGTGCCAGCAGTTCTTTAGGTGGGGAAAACATTCAGTACTTC	CASSSLGGENIQYF